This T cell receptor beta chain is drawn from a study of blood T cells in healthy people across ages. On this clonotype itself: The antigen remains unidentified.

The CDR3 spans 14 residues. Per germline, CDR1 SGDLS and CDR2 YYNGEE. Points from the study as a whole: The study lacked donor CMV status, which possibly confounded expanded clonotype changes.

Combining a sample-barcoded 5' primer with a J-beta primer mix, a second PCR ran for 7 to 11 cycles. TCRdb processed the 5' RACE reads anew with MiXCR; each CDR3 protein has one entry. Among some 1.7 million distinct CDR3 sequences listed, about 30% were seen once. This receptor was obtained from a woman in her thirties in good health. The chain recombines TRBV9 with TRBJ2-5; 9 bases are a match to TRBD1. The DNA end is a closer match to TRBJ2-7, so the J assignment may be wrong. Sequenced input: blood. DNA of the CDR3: TGTGCCAGCAGCGCGGACAGGGGAGCGGGCGAGCAGTACTTC. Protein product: CASSADRGAGEQYF.